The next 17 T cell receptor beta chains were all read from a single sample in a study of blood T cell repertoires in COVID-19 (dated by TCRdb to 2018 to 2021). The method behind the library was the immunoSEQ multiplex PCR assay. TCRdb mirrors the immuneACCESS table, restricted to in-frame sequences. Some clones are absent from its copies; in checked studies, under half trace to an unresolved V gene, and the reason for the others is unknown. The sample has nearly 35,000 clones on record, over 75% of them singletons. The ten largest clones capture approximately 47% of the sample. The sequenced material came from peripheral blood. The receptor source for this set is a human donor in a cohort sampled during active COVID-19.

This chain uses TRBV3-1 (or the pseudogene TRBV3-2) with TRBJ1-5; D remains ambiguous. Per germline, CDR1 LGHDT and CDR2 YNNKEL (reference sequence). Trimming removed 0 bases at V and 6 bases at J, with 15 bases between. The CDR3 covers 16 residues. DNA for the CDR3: TGTGCCAGCAGCCAAGATAGCGGGGAGCGGGGTCAGCCCCAGCATTTT. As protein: CASSQDSGERGQPQHF.

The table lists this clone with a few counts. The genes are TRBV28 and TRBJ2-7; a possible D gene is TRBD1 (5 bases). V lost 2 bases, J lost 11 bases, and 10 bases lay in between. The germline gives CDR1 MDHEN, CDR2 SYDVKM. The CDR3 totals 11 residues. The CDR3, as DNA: TGTGCCAGCAGTTTAACCAGGGATAAGTACTTC. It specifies CASSLTRDKYF.

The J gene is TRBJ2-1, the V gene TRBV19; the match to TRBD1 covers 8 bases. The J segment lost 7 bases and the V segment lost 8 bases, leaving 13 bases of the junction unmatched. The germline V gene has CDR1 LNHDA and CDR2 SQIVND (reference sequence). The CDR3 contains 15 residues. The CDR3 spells CASASRAGGKNEQFF. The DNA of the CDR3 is TGTGCCAGTGCTTCTAGGGCAGGGGGCAAGAATGAGCAGTTCTTC.

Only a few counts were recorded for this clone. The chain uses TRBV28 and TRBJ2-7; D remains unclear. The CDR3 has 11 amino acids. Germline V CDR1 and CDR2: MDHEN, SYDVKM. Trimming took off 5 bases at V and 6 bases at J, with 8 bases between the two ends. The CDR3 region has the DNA TGTGCCAGCAGTGCTAGATTCGAGCAGTACTTC. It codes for CASSARFEQYF.

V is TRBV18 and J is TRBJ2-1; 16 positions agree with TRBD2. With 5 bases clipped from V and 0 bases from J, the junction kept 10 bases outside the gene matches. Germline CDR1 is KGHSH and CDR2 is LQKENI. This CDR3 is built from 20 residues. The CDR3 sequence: CASSVTGTSGGASSYNEQFF. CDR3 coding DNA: TGTGCCAGCTCAGTCACCGGGACTAGCGGGGGGGCGAGCTCCTACAATGAGCAGTTCTTC.

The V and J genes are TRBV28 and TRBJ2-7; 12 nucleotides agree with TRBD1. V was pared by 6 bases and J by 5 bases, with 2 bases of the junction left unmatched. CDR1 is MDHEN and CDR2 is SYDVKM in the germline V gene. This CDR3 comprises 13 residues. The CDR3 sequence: CASRGTGGNEQYF. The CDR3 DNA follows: TGTGCCAGCAGGGGGACAGGGGGCAACGAGCAGTACTTC. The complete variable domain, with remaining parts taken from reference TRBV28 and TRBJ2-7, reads DVKVTQSSRYLVKRTGEKVFLECVQDMDHENMFWYRQDPGLGLRLIYFSYDVKMKEKGDIPEGYSVSREKKERFSLILESASTNQTSMYLCASRGTGGNEQYFGPGTRLTVT.

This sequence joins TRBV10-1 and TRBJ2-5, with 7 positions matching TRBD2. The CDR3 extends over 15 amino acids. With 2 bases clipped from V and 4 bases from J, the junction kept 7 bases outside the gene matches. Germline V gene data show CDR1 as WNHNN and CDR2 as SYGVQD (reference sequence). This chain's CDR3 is CASSERGGPAETQYF. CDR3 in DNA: TGCGCCAGCAGTGAGCGGGGAGGGCCCGCAGAGACCCAGTACTTC.

CDR3 nucleotide sequence: TGTGCCAGCAGTTACCGGGGGCAGGGGGGAGGCGAGCAGTACTTC. This codes for CASSYRGQGGGEQYF. The gene calls are TRBV6-5 and TRBJ2-7; D is possibly TRBD1 (7 bases). Trimming shortened V by 2 bases and J by 6 bases, and 17 bases separated the two germline ends. The germline gives CDR1 MNHEY, CDR2 SVGAGI. CDR3 length equals 15 residues.

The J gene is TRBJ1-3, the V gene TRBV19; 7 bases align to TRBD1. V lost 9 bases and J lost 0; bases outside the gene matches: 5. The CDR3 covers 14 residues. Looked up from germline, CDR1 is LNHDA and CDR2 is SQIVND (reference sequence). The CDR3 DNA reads TGTGCCAGCAGACAGGGAAGCTCTGGAAACACCATATATTTT. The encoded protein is CASRQGSSGNTIYF.

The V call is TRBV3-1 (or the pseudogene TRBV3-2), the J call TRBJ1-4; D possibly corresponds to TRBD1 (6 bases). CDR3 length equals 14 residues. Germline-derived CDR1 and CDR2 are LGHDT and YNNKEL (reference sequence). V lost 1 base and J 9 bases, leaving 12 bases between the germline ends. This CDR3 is CASSQVPGDQKLFF. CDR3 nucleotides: TGTGCCAGCAGCCAAGTCCCAGGGGATCAAAAACTGTTTTTT.

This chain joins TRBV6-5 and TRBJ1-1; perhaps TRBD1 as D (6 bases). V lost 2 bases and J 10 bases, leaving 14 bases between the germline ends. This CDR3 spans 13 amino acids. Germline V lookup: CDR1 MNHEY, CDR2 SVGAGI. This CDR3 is CASSYTTGYGAFF. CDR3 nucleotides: TGTGCCAGCAGTTACACAACAGGGTACGGAGCTTTCTTT.

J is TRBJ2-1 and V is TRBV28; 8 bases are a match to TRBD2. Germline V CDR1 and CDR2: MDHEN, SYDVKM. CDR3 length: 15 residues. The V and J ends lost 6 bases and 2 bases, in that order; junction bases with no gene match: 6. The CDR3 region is CASSDPGLAYNEQFF. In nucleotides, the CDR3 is TGTGCCAGCAGCGACCCGGGACTAGCCTACAATGAGCAGTTCTTC.

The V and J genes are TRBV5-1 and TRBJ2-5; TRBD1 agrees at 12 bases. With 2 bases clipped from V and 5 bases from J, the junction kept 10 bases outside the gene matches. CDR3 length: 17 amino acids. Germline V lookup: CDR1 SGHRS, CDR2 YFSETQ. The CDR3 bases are TGCGCCAGCAGCTTTGGGGGACAGGGGGCGTTCGGGGAGACCCAGTACTTC. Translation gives CASSFGGQGAFGETQYF.

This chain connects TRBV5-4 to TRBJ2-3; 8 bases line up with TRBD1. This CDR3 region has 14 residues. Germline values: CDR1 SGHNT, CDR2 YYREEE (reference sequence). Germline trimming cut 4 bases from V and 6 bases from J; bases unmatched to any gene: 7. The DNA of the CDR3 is TGTGCCAGCAGCCTGGGACAGGCGGACGATACGCAGTATTTT. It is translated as CASSLGQADDTQYF.

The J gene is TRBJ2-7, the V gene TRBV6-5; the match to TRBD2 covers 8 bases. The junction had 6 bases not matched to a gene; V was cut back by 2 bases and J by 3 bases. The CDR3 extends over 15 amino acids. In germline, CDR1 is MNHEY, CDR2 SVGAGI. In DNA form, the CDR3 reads TGTGCCAGCAGTTACCTAACGGGACTAGGCTACGAGCAGTACTTC. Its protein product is CASSYLTGLGYEQYF.

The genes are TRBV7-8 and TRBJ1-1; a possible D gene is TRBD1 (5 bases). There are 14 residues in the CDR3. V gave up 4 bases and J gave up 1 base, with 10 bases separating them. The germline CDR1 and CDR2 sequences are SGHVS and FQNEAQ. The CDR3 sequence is CASSSSGQNTEAFF. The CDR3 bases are TGTGCCAGCAGCTCATCTGGACAGAACACTGAAGCTTTCTTT. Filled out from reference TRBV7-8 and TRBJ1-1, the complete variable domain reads GAGVSQSPRYKVAKRGQDVALRCDPISGHVSLFWYQQALGQGPEFLTYFQNEAQLDKSGLPSDRFFAERPEGSVSTLKIQRTQQEDSAVYLCASSSSGQNTEAFFGQGTRLTVV.

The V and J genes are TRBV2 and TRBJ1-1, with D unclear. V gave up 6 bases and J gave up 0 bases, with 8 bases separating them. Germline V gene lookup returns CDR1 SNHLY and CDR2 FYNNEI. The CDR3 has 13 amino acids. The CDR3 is CASRAAVNTEAFF. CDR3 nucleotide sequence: TGTGCCAGCAGGGCGGCTGTGAACACTGAAGCTTTCTTT.